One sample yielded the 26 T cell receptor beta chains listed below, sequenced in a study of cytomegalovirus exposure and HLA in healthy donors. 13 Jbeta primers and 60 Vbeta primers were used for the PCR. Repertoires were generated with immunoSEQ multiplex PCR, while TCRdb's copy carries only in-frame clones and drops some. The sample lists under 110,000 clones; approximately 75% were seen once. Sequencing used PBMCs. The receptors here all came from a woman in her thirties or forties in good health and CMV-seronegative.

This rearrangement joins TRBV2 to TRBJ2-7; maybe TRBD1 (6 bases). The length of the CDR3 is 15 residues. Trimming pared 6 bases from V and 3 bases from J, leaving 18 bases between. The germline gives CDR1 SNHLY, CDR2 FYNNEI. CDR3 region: CASRLTGIWHYEQYF. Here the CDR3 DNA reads TGTGCCAGCAGACTCACAGGGATTTGGCACTACGAGCAGTACTTC.

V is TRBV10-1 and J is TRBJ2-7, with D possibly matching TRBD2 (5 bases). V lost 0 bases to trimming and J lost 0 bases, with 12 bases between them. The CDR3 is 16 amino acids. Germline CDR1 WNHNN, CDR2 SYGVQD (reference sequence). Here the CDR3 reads CASSESWETTSYEQYF. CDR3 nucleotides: TGCGCCAGCAGTGAGTCCTGGGAGACCACCTCCTACGAGCAGTACTTC.

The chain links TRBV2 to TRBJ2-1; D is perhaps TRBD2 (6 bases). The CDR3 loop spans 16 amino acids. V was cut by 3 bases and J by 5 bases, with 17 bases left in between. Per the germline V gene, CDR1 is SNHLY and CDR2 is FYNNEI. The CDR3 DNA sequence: TGTGCCAGCAGTGACTCGTTGGGACTCGCCAACAATGAGCAGTTCTTC. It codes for CASSDSLGLANNEQFF.

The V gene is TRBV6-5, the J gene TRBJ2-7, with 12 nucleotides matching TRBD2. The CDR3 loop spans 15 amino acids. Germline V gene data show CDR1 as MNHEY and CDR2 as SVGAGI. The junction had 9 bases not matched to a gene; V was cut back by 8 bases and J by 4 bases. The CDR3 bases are TGTGCCAGCCGTTTGGGGACTAGCGGGCTGTACGAGCAGTACTTC. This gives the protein CASRLGTSGLYEQYF.

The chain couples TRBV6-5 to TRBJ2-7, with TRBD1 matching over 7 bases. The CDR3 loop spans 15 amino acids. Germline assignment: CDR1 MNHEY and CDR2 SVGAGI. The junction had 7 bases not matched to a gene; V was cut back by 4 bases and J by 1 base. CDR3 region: CASSSSSTGSYEQYF. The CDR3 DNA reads TGTGCCAGCAGTTCATCATCGACAGGGTCCTACGAGCAGTACTTC.

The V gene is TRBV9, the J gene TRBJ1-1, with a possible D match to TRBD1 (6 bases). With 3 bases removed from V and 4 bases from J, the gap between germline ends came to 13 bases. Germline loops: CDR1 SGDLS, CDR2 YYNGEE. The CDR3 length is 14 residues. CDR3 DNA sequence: TGTGCCAGCAGCGCATCAGGGGTCGGCACTGAAGCTTTCTTT. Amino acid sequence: CASSASGVGTEAFF.

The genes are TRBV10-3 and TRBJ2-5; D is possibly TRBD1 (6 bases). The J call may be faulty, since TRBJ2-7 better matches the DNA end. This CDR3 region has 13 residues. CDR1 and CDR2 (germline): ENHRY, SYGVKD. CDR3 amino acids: CAIRKQGLNEQYF. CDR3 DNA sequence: TGTGCCATCAGAAAACAGGGTTTGAACGAGCAGTACTTC.

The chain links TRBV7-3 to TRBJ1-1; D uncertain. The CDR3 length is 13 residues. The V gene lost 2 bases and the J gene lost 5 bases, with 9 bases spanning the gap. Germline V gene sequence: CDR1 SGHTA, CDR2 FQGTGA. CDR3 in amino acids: CASSLFEATEAFF. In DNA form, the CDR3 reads TGTGCCAGCAGCTTATTTGAGGCAACTGAAGCTTTCTTT.

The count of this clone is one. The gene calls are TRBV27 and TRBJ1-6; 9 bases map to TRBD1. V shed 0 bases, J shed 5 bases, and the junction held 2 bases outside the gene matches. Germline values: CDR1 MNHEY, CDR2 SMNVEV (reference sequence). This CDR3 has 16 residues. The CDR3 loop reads CASSLSGTGNNSPLHF. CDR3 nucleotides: TGTGCCAGCAGTTTATCGGGGACAGGGAATAATTCACCCCTCCACTTT.

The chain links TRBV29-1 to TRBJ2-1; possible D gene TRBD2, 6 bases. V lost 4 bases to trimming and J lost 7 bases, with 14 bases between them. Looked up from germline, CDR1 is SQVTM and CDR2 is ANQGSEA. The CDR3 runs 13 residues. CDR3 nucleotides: TGCAGCGTTGCCGTTGGAGGGTGGAATGAGCAGTTCTTC. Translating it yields CSVAVGGWNEQFF.

CDR3 coding DNA: TGCGCCAGCAGCCAAGATGGAGGAGGGATCGGGAATGAGCAGTTCTTC. Translation gives CASSQDGGGIGNEQFF. The chain has TRBV4-3 and TRBJ2-1, with D possibly matching TRBD2 (6 bases). The germline CDR1 and CDR2 sequences are LGHNA and YSLEER. Trimming cost V 0 bases and J 7 bases, with 16 bases left between them. The CDR3 length is 16 residues.

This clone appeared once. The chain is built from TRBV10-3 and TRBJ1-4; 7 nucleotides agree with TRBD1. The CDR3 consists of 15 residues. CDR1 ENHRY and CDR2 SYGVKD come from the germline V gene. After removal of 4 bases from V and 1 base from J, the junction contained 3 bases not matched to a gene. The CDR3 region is CAISVGDRTNEKLFF. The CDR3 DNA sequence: TGTGCCATCAGTGTCGGGGACAGAACTAATGAAAAACTGTTTTTT.

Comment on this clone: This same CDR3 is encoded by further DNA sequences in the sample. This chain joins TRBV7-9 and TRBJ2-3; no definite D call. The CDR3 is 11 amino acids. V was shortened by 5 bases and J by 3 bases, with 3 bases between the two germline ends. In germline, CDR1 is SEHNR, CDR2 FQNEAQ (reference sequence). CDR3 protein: CASSPTDTQYF. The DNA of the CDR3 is TGTGCCAGCAGCCCAACAGATACGCAGTATTTT.

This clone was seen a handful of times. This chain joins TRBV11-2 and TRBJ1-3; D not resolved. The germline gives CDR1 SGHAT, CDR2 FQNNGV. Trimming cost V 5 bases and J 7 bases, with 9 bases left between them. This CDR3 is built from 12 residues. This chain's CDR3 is CASSPGSNTIYF. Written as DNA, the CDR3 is TGTGCCAGCAGCCCGGGGAGTAACACCATATATTTT. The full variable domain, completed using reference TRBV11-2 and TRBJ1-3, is EAGVAQSPRYKIIEKRQSVAFWCNPISGHATLYWYQQILGQGPKLLIQFQNNGVVDDSQLPKDRFSAERLKGVDSTLKIQPAKLEDSAVYLCASSPGSNTIYFGEGSWLTVV.

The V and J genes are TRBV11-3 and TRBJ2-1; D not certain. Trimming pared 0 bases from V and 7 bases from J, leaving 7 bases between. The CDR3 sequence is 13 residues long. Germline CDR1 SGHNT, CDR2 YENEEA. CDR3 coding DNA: TGTGCCAGCAGCTTAGAGGTGGAGAATGAGCAGTTCTTC. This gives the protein CASSLEVENEQFF.

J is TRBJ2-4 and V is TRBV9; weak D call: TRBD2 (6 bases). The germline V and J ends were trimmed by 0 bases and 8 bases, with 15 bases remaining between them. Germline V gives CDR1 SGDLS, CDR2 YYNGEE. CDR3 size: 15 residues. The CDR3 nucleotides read TGTGCCAGCAGCGTAGGATGGGGCGGAGGGGACATTCAGTACTTC. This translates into CASSVGWGGGDIQYF.

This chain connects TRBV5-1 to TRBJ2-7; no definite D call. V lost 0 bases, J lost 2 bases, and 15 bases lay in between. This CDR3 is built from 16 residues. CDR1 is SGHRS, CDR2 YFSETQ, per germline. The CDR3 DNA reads TGCGCCAGCAGCTTGGGCCTACCCGATTTCACCTACGAGCAGTACTTC. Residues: CASSLGLPDFTYEQYF.

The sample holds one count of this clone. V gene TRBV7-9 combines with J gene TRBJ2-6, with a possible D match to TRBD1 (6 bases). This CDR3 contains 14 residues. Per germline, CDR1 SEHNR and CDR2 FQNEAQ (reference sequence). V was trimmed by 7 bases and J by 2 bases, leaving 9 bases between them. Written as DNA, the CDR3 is TGTGCCAGCACCACAGGGACTGGGGCCAACGTCCTGACTTTC. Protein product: CASTTGTGANVLTF.

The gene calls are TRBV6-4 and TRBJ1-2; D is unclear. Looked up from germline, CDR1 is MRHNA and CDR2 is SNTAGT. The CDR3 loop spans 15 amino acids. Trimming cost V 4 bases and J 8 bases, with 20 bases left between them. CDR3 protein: CASSARQIFWRGYTF. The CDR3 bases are TGTGCCAGCAGTGCGCGGCAGATCTTTTGGAGGGGCTACACCTTC.

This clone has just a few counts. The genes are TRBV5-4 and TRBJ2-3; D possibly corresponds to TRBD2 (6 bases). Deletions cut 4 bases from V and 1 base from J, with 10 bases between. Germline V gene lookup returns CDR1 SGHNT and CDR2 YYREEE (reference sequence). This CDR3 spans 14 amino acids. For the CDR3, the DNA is TGTGCCAGCAGCCCTAGCGCGGGCACAGATACGCAGTATTTT. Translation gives CASSPSAGTDTQYF.

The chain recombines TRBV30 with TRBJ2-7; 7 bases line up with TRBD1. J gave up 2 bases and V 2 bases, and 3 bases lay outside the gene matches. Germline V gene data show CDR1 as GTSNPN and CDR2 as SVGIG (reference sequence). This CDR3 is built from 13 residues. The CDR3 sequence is CAWSWQGAYEQYF. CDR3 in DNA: TGTGCCTGGAGTTGGCAGGGGGCCTACGAGCAGTACTTC.

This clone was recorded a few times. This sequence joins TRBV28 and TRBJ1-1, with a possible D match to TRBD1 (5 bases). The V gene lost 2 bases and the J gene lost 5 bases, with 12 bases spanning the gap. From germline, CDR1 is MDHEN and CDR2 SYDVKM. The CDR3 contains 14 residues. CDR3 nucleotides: TGTGCCAGCAGTTTACTGCAGGGCAGGACTGAAGCTTTCTTT. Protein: CASSLLQGRTEAFF.

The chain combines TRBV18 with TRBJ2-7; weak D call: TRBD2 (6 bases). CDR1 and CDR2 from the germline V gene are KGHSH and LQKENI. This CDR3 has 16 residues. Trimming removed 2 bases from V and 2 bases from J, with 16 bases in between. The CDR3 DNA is TGTGCCAGCTCACCAGTCAGGAGGGGCGTCCCCTACGAGCAGTACTTC. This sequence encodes CASSPVRRGVPYEQYF.

In DNA form, the CDR3 reads TGTGCCAGCTCCCCGGGTAGTGAAGGTGAAAAACTGTTTTTT. Protein sequence: CASSPGSEGEKLFF. The genes are TRBV18 and TRBJ1-4; unclear D gene. This CDR3 is built from 14 residues. V lost 6 bases, J lost 7 bases, and 15 bases lay in between. Germline V CDR1 and CDR2: KGHSH, LQKENI.

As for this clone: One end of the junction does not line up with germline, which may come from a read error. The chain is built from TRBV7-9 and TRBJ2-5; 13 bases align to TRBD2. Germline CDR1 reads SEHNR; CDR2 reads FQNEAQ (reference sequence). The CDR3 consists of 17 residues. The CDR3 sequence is CSSSSTSGRALQETQYF. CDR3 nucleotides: TGTTCCAGCAGCTCCACTAGCGGGAGGGCCCTCCAAGAGACCCAGTACTTC.

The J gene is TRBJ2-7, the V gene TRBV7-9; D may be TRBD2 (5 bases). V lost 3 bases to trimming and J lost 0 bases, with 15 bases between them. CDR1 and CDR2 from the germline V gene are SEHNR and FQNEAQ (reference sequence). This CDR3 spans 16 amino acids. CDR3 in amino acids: CASSLRVIWFSYEQYF. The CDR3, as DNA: TGTGCCAGCAGCTTGAGGGTGATTTGGTTCTCCTACGAGCAGTACTTC.